This entry lists 19 T cell receptor beta chains sequenced from one sample in a study of blood T cell repertoires in COVID-19. Repertoires were generated with immunoSEQ multiplex PCR, while TCRdb's copy carries only in-frame clones and drops some. Of approximately 220,000 clones listed, 85% to 90% are singletons. Sequencing input: PBMCs or T cells enriched from blood (not recorded which). The source of these receptors is a man in his thirties or forties who had recovered from COVID-19.

The chain couples TRBV30 to TRBJ2-1; 11 nucleotides line up with TRBD2. With V trimmed by 5 bases and J by 8 bases, 11 bases remained unmatched. Germline values: CDR1 GTSNPN, CDR2 SVGIG (reference sequence). The CDR3 is 15 amino acids. DNA for the CDR3: TGTGCCTGGCTACCCCCTAGCGGGGGGTCCGATGAGCAGTTCTTC. Its protein product is CAWLPPSGGSDEQFF.

The V gene is TRBV30, the J gene TRBJ1-1; 11 nucleotides match TRBD1. J was trimmed by 6 bases and V by 4 bases; bases with no gene match: 10. CDR3 length: 15 residues. The germline gives CDR1 GTSNPN, CDR2 SVGIG (reference sequence). The CDR3 spells CAWTKSGTGGSEAFF. The CDR3 region has the DNA TGTGCCTGGACCAAGTCTGGGACAGGGGGATCTGAAGCTTTCTTT.

This chain uses TRBV7-6 with TRBJ2-5, with 12 bases aligning to TRBD2. The CDR3 consists of 17 residues. V lost 0 bases and J lost 5; bases outside the gene matches: 7. The germline gives CDR1 SGHVS, CDR2 FNYEAQ. CDR3 DNA sequence: TGTGCCAGCAGCTTAGCCCGACTAGCGGGAGCCTATGAGACCCAGTACTTC. Translated: CASSLARLAGAYETQYF.

This rearrangement joins TRBV19 to TRBJ1-1, with D possibly TRBD1 on 6 matching bases. V was clipped by 3 bases and J by 0 bases, with 14 bases between them. Looked up from germline, CDR1 is LNHDA and CDR2 is SQIVND (reference sequence). The CDR3 length is 16 residues. CDR3 nucleotides: TGTGCCAGTAGTATTCTTGGGGGGGCGATGAACACTGAAGCTTTCTTT. This encodes CASSILGGAMNTEAFF.

The V call is TRBV18, the J call TRBJ2-5; weak D call: TRBD2 (5 bases). Germline V gene lookup returns CDR1 KGHSH and CDR2 LQKENI. This CDR3 spans 13 amino acids. Trimming removed 2 bases from V and 5 bases from J, with 9 bases in between. DNA for the CDR3: TGTGCCAGCTCACCAACTAGTATGGAGACCCAGTACTTC. This codes for CASSPTSMETQYF.

This sequence joins TRBV23-1 and TRBJ1-1, with TRBD1 as a possible D gene (6 bases). Being an ORF, TRBV23-1 has a function that is uncertain. V was cut by 2 bases and J by 1 base, with 11 bases left in between. The CDR3 is 15 residues long. In DNA form, the CDR3 reads TGCGCCAGCAGTCAAAAACAGGGAAGGAACACTGAAGCTTTCTTT. Translated: CASSQKQGRNTEAFF.

The chain uses TRBV5-1 and TRBJ2-6; TRBD2 might be the D (5 bases). Germline CDR1 and CDR2: SGHRS and YFSETQ. Between the trimmed V and J ends, which lost 7 bases and 2 bases, there was a span of 10 bases. The CDR3 covers 14 residues. This chain's CDR3 is CASSEAAGANVLTF. Written as DNA, the CDR3 is TGCGCCAGCTCGGAGGCCGCTGGGGCCAACGTCCTGACTTTC. Together with reference TRBV5-1 and TRBJ2-6, the CDR3 gives the full variable domain: KAGVTQTPRYLIKTRGQQVTLSCSPISGHRSVSWYQQTPGQGLQFLFEYFSETQRNKGNFPGRFSGRQFSNSRSEMNVSTLELGDSALYLCASSEAAGANVLTFGAGSRLTVL.

The chain couples TRBV11-3 to TRBJ1-2; 7 bases fit TRBD1. There are 17 residues in the CDR3. With 0 bases clipped from V and 2 bases from J, the junction kept 9 bases outside the gene matches. Looked up from germline, CDR1 is SGHNT and CDR2 is YENEEA. The chain's CDR3 is CASSLDRDRVVNYGYTF. CDR3 DNA: TGTGCCAGCAGCTTAGATCGCGACAGGGTAGTGAACTATGGCTACACCTTC.

The rearrangement joins TRBV6-5 to TRBJ1-5; D remains unclear. This CDR3 contains 14 residues. Between the trimmed V and J ends, which lost 1 base and 6 bases, there was a span of 10 bases. The germline CDR1 and CDR2 sequences are MNHEY and SVGAGI. CDR3 nucleotides: TGTGCCAGCAGTTACTACTGGGGAGGTCAGCCCCAGCATTTT. As protein: CASSYYWGGQPQHF.

A note on this clone: Other DNA sequences in this sample translate to the same CDR3. The chain combines TRBV14 with TRBJ1-2, with D possibly matching TRBD1 (6 bases). Germline assignment: CDR1 SGHDN and CDR2 FVKESK. This CDR3 contains 13 residues. V lost 0 bases and J lost 4, with 6 bases in between. The CDR3 loop is CASSQDRGYGYTF. CDR3 nucleotides: TGTGCCAGCAGCCAAGACAGGGGCTATGGCTACACCTTC.

This sequence joins TRBV19 and TRBJ1-2; D is perhaps TRBD1 (6 bases). The CDR3 has 17 amino acids. Deletions cut 5 bases from V and 0 bases from J, with 19 bases between. The germline CDR1 and CDR2 sequences are LNHDA and SQIVND (reference sequence). The CDR3 DNA reads TGTGCCAGTAGTCCTAAACCCGCCGGGACACCTAACTATGGCTACACCTTC. Protein sequence: CASSPKPAGTPNYGYTF. Filled out from reference TRBV19 and TRBJ1-2, the complete variable domain reads DGGITQSPKYLFRKEGQNVTLSCEQNLNHDAMYWYRQDPGQGLRLIYYSQIVNDFQKGDIAEGYSVSREKKESFPLTVTSAQKNPTAFYLCASSPKPAGTPNYGYTFGSGTRLTVV.

This rearrangement joins TRBV10-1 to TRBJ1-5; 9 bases align to TRBD1. CDR1 and CDR2 from the germline V gene are WNHNN and SYGVQD (reference sequence). The ends lost 8 bases at V and 0 bases at J; junction bases unmatched: 11. The CDR3 length is 17 residues. CDR3 amino acids: CASGGPGQGTSNQPQHF. In DNA, the CDR3 is TGCGCCAGCGGAGGACCGGGACAGGGAACTAGCAATCAGCCCCAGCATTTT.

The chain employs TRBV2 and TRBJ1-1, with 8 bases that match TRBD1. The CDR3 runs to 15 residues. Germline CDR1 reads SNHLY; CDR2 reads FYNNEI. Trimming took 7 bases from V and 0 from J; bases not matched to a gene: 7. CDR3 in DNA: TGTGCCAGCACCCGGGACAGGAGCATGAACACTGAAGCTTTCTTT. Translation gives CASTRDRSMNTEAFF.

This chain uses TRBV19 with TRBJ2-5; 8 bases match TRBD2. V dropped 5 bases and J dropped 5; count of bases not matched to a gene: 7. Germline CDR1 and CDR2: LNHDA and SQIVND (reference sequence). The CDR3 extends over 14 amino acids. The CDR3 reads CASSAGLGAETQYF. CDR3 DNA: TGTGCCAGTAGTGCGGGACTAGGAGCCGAGACCCAGTACTTC.

The chain has TRBV14 and TRBJ2-3, with D possibly matching TRBD2 (5 bases). The germline CDR1 and CDR2 sequences are SGHDN and FVKESK. CDR3 length equals 19 residues. Between the trimmed V and J ends, which lost 2 bases and 2 bases, there was a span of 23 bases. The CDR3 is CASSQIDRGAAAVTDTQYF. In DNA form, the CDR3 reads TGTGCCAGCAGCCAAATCGACCGGGGTGCGGCGGCGGTCACAGATACGCAGTATTTT.

This clone has only a few counts. CDR3 loop: CASSLSGDRTVNSPLHF. In nucleotides, the CDR3 is TGTGCCAGCAGTTTATCGGGGGACAGGACCGTTAATTCACCCCTCCACTTT. This chain connects TRBV27 to TRBJ1-6; 8 nucleotides line up with TRBD1. CDR3 length: 17 amino acids. V lost 0 bases and J lost 6; bases outside the gene matches: 7. The germline V gene has CDR1 MNHEY and CDR2 SMNVEV (reference sequence).

This chain links TRBV4-1 with TRBJ1-5; 8 bases line up with TRBD1. Germline CDR1 and CDR2: MGHRA and YSYEKL. This CDR3 comprises 16 residues. V shed 1 base, J shed 6 bases, and the junction held 8 bases outside the gene matches. The DNA for the CDR3 is TGCGCCAGCAGCCAAGTGGACAGGGTCTTGGGTCAGCCCCAGCATTTT. This gives the protein CASSQVDRVLGQPQHF.

This clone appeared a single time. The chain carries TRBV11-2 and TRBJ2-2; 7 positions agree with TRBD2. J lost 4 bases, V lost 5 bases, and 13 bases had no gene match. This CDR3 region has 17 residues. Germline V gene data show CDR1 as SGHAT and CDR2 as FQNNGV. CDR3 loop: CASSQRGGAGRTGELFF. The CDR3 nucleotides are TGTGCCAGCAGCCAGCGGGGTGGCGCGGGGCGCACCGGGGAGCTGTTTTTT.

The chain couples TRBV24-1 to TRBJ2-1; perhaps TRBD1 as D (5 bases). Germline V gene sequence: CDR1 KGHDR, CDR2 SFDVKD. Trimming stripped 4 bases from V and 9 bases from J, with 21 bases between. The CDR3 loop spans 16 amino acids. The CDR3 is CATSDPRELTTGEQFF. CDR3 DNA: TGTGCCACCAGTGACCCCAGGGAATTGACAACAGGTGAGCAGTTCTTC.